These 23 T cell receptor beta chains originate from one sample sequenced in a study of T cells in women clearing cervical HPV infection. The method was immunoSEQ multiplex PCR; TCRdb's version includes in-frame clones alone and lacks a portion of them. This sample's clone table lists tens of thousands of clones. The sequencing sample was made of blood buffy coat. Receptor source: a woman aged 18-70 years with a cervical HPV16 infection that either progressed to CIN3+ or cleared (not recorded which).

Comment on this clone: The read falls 3 residues short of the CDR3 end, and the missing part is taken from the germline J gene. The V and J genes are TRBV20-1 and TRBJ2-7; D gene ambiguous. V lost 4 bases to trimming and J lost 2 bases, with 15 bases between them. Germline V lookup: CDR1 DFQATT, CDR2 SNEGSKA (reference sequence). The CDR3 length is 14 residues. The CDR3 bases that were read are TGCAGTGCTAAAGAGACTTCCCCCACCTACGAG. Its protein is CSAKETSPTYE. The complete CDR3 protein is CSAKETSPTYEQYF.

CDR3: CASSHLVTMEELFF. The sequenced part of the CDR3 DNA is TGCGCCAGCAGTCACCTAGTGACCATGGAGGAG. The chain joins TRBV23-1 to TRBJ2-2; no definite D call. The read gets to within 3 residues of the CDR3 end, and the germline J gene fills in the rest. TRBV23-1 is classed as an ORF, of uncertain function. The CDR3 is 14 amino acids. With 3 bases removed from V and 10 bases from J, the gap between germline ends came to 15 bases.

Concerning this clone: Read coverage stops 3 residues before the CDR3 terminus; the germline J gene supplies the remainder. The chain is built from TRBV6-2 or TRBV6-3 and TRBJ2-1; 7 bases align to TRBD2. CDR1 MNHEY and CDR2 SVGEGT come from the germline V gene. The CDR3 has 14 residues. The J segment lost 7 bases and the V segment lost 10 bases, leaving 13 bases of the junction unmatched. The sequenced CDR3 bases are TGTGCCACAGGACTAGACAACAGTATGAATGAG. It is translated as CATGLDNSMNE. The full CDR3 protein is CATGLDNSMNEQFF.

CDR3 sequence reads: CSLRDRGQVGEAFF. CDR3 DNA, as far as it was read: TGCAGCCTAAGGGACAGGGGGCAGGTTGGGGAA. The genes are TRBV29-1 and TRBJ1-1, with 12 bases that match TRBD1. The CDR3 is cut off 3 residues early in the read; its end comes from the germline J gene. In germline, CDR1 is SQVTM, CDR2 ANQGSEA. The CDR3 contains 14 residues.

As to this clone: The read ends 3 residues shy of where the CDR3 ends; the end is completed using the germline J gene. The V gene is TRBV18, the J gene TRBJ1-5, with 12 nucleotides matching TRBD1. In germline, CDR1 is KGHSH, CDR2 LQKENI. Trimming cost V 8 bases and J 7 bases; bases outside gene matches: 3. This CDR3 comprises 13 residues. This CDR3 is CASRGTGGQPQHF. The CDR3 DNA, read in part, is TGTGCCAGCCGCGGGACAGGGGGCCAGCCC. Together with reference TRBV18 and TRBJ1-5, the CDR3 gives the full variable domain: NAGVMQNPRHLVRRRGQEARLRCSPMKGHSHVYWYRQLPEEGLKFMVYLQKENIIDESGMPKERFSAEFPKEGPSILRIQQVVRGDSAAYFCASRGTGGQPQHFGDGTRLSIL.

A remark on this clone: Read data end 3 residues before the CDR3 end; the end is taken from the germline J gene. The chain joins TRBV5-1 to TRBJ1-6, with a weak D call TRBD1 (5 bases). The length of the CDR3 is 15 residues. With 1 base removed from V and 6 bases from J, the gap between germline ends came to 11 bases. CDR1 is SGHRS and CDR2 is YFSETQ in the germline V gene. CDR3 residues: CASSLSQGGNSPLHF. CDR3 DNA (partial): TGCGCCAGCAGCTTGTCGCAGGGTGGTAATTCACCC. Full variable domain (outside the CDR3, taken from reference TRBV5-1 and TRBJ1-6): KAGVTQTPRYLIKTRGQQVTLSCSPISGHRSVSWYQQTPGQGLQFLFEYFSETQRNKGNFPGRFSGRQFSNSRSEMNVSTLELGDSALYLCASSLSQGGNSPLHFGNGTRLTVT.

With regard to this clone: The read terminates 3 residues before the CDR3 end, so the remaining end is supplied by the germline J gene. V usage is TRBV29-1 and J usage is TRBJ1-1, with 9 positions matching TRBD1. V lost 5 bases to trimming and J lost 5 bases; unmatched junction nucleotides: 6. This CDR3 region has 13 residues. CDR1 is SQVTM and CDR2 is ANQGSEA in the germline V gene. The sequenced part of the CDR3 DNA is TGCAGCGTTTACAGGGGGCAGAGGACTGAA. As protein: CSVYRGQRTE. The complete CDR3 sequence is CSVYRGQRTEAFF.

On this clone: The read terminates 3 residues ahead of where the CDR3 ends, so the germline J gene completes it. The rearrangement uses TRBV19 and TRBJ2-5, with D possibly matching TRBD2 (6 bases). The CDR3 totals 12 residues. CDR1 is LNHDA and CDR2 is SQIVND in the germline V gene (reference sequence). Trimming pared 6 bases from V and 5 bases from J, leaving 10 bases between. The CDR3 DNA, read in part, is TGTGCCAGTAGACAGAGCGGGGAGACC. It specifies CASRQSGET. The whole CDR3 sequence is CASRQSGETQYF.

For this clone: The read finishes 3 residues shy of the CDR3 end, and the germline J gene is used to complete it. The chain uses TRBV20-1 and TRBJ1-1, with 10 nucleotides matching TRBD1. CDR1 is DFQATT and CDR2 is SNEGSKA in the germline V gene (reference sequence). V was pared by 8 bases and J by 4 bases, with 7 bases of the junction left unmatched. The length of the CDR3 is 13 residues. The CDR3 DNA, read in part, is TGCAGTTCCGACAGGGGGCGTCTCACTGAA. Its protein is CSSDRGRLTE. The entire CDR3 is CSSDRGRLTEAFF.

On this clone: The observed sequence ends 3 residues before the CDR3 terminus, with the missing tail filled in from the germline J gene. The chain links TRBV7-8 to TRBJ1-2; maybe TRBD1 (6 bases). The CDR3 covers 17 residues. The V gene lost 5 bases and the J gene lost 3 bases, with 22 bases spanning the gap. In germline, CDR1 is SGHVS, CDR2 FQNEAQ. The part of the CDR3 DNA that was read is TGTGCCAGCAGCCCCAACGTCCAGGGGACACCCTACTATGGC. This encodes CASSPNVQGTPYYG. The entire CDR3 protein is CASSPNVQGTPYYGYTF.

Incomplete CDR3 DNA: TGCAGTGCTAGAGAGACAGCTGCGAAAGATACG. Its translation: CSARETAAKDT. The full CDR3 sequence reads CSARETAAKDTQYF. The chain employs TRBV20-1 and TRBJ2-3; D perhaps matches TRBD1 (5 bases). The read terminates 3 residues ahead of where the CDR3 ends, so the germline J gene completes it. V lost 0 bases to trimming and J lost 5 bases, with 12 bases between them. The CDR3 totals 14 residues. From germline, CDR1 is DFQATT and CDR2 SNEGSKA (reference sequence).

A word on this clone: Coverage ceases 3 residues before the CDR3 finishes, and the germline J gene fills in the end. The chain combines TRBV7-2 with TRBJ2-7; 7 nucleotides match TRBD2. The CDR3 is made up of 15 amino acids. After removal of 5 bases from V and 4 bases from J, the junction contained 11 bases not matched to a gene. Germline assignment: CDR1 SGHTA and CDR2 FQGNSA. CDR3 region: CASSPHGGGSYEQYF. Partial CDR3 DNA: TGTGCCAGCAGCCCCCATGGGGGGGGATCGTACGAG.

Note on this clone: The CDR3 end lies 3 residues beyond the end of the read and is filled in from the germline J gene. The chain uses TRBV27 and TRBJ2-2; 8 bases are a match to TRBD2. This CDR3 is built from 15 residues. Germline CDR1 and CDR2: MNHEY and SMNVEV (reference sequence). The V and J ends lost 3 bases and 3 bases, in that order; junction bases with no gene match: 3. The part of the CDR3 DNA that was read is TGTGCCAGCAGTTTTAGCGGGATGGACACCGGGGAG. It translates to CASSFSGMDTGE. The full CDR3 protein reads CASSFSGMDTGELFF.

Worth noting for this clone: Read sequence stops 3 residues before the CDR3 end, and the germline J gene provides the missing end. This chain uses TRBV20-1 with TRBJ2-7; 8 nucleotides align to TRBD2. Germline trimming cut 0 bases from V and 0 bases from J; bases unmatched to any gene: 7. This CDR3 comprises 16 residues. Germline V gives CDR1 DFQATT, CDR2 SNEGSKA (reference sequence). The CDR3 loop is CSARDPTSVSSYEQYF. The sequenced CDR3 bases are TGCAGTGCTAGAGATCCGACTAGCGTCAGCTCCTACGAG.

Notes on this clone: The read is 3 residues too short to cover the CDR3 end, so that end is filled in from the germline J gene. The rearrangement links TRBV20-1 to TRBJ2-5; TRBD1 is a possible D gene (6 bases). Germline V CDR1 and CDR2: DFQATT, SNEGSKA (reference sequence). The V gene lost 0 bases and the J gene lost 0 bases, with 8 bases spanning the gap. The CDR3 extends over 14 amino acids. The sequenced part of the CDR3 DNA is TGCAGTGCTAGAGATGAGGGGGACCAAGAGACC. Amino acid sequence: CSARDEGDQET. The entire CDR3 protein reads CSARDEGDQETQYF.

On this clone itself: The read finishes 3 residues shy of the CDR3 end, and the germline J gene is used to complete it. The rearrangement joins TRBV5-6 to TRBJ2-7; 12 positions agree with TRBD2. The CDR3 has 15 residues. After removal of 4 bases from V and 0 bases from J, the junction contained 2 bases not matched to a gene. Germline CDR1 and CDR2: SGHDT and YYEEEE. CDR3 DNA (partial): TGTGCCAGCAGCGGACTAGCGGGAAGCTCCTACGAG. This gives the protein CASSGLAGSSYE. The full-length CDR3 reads as CASSGLAGSSYEQYF.

On this clone itself: The read ends 3 residues early relative to the CDR3; the germline J gene fills the gap. The chain links TRBV19 to TRBJ1-1; D gene ambiguous. CDR1 and CDR2 from the germline V gene are LNHDA and SQIVND (reference sequence). The CDR3 loop spans 13 amino acids. The V end lost 7 bases, the J end lost 3 bases, and 12 bases lay between the germline ends. The CDR3 loop is CASTTAGYTEAFF. The CDR3 DNA, read in part, is TGTGCCAGTACCACGGCAGGCTACACTGAA.

Comments on this clone: Sequencing ends 3 residues short of the CDR3 end; the germline J gene provides the rest. This chain uses TRBV10-3 with TRBJ2-1, with D possibly being TRBD1 (7 bases). V was shortened by 7 bases and J by 5 bases, with 12 bases between the two germline ends. The germline CDR1 and CDR2 sequences are ENHRY and SYGVKD. CDR3 length: 13 amino acids. The CDR3 sequence: CAITGGLDNEQFF. The DNA read from the CDR3 is TGTGCCATCACAGGGGGGTTAGACAATGAG.

A remark on this clone: The missing CDR3 end, 3 residues past where the read stops, is filled in from the germline J gene. This chain uses TRBV11-2 with TRBJ2-2; D not resolved. Germline CDR1 is SGHAT and CDR2 is FQNNGV. The CDR3 length is 15 residues. V was shortened by 1 base and J by 2 bases, with 8 bases between the two germline ends. CDR3 bases read: TGTGCCAGCAGCTTAGGGTACAGTAACACCGGGGAG. This sequence encodes CASSLGYSNTGE. The CDR3 in its entirety is CASSLGYSNTGELFF.

Worth noting for this clone: The read finishes 3 residues shy of the CDR3 end, and the germline J gene is used to complete it. V and J are TRBV28 and TRBJ1-3, with a possible D match to TRBD1 (5 bases). Deletions cut 5 bases from V and 2 bases from J, with 10 bases between. This CDR3 has 14 amino acids. Germline V gene data show CDR1 as MDHEN and CDR2 as SYDVKM. CDR3 amino acids: CASSPAGPGNTIYF. The part of the CDR3 DNA that was read is TGTGCCAGCAGTCCCGCAGGGCCTGGAAACACC.

Note on this clone: From the germline J gene comes the end of the CDR3, since the read stops 3 residues before it. The V gene is TRBV19, the J gene TRBJ1-2; D gene uncertain. Germline-derived CDR1 and CDR2 are LNHDA and SQIVND (reference sequence). V lost 4 bases and J lost 5, with 14 bases in between. This CDR3 has 14 amino acids. The CDR3 protein is CASSRSRGEYGYTF. CDR3 DNA (partial): TGTGCCAGTAGTAGGAGTCGCGGAGAGTATGGC.

A remark on this clone: The missing CDR3 end, 3 residues past where the read stops, is filled in from the germline J gene. The genes are TRBV19 and TRBJ1-3, with D perhaps TRBD1 (5 bases). Trimming left V 6 bases short and J 2 bases short, with 8 bases between. The germline V gene encodes CDR1 LNHDA and CDR2 SQIVND (reference sequence). CDR3 length: 13 amino acids. The DNA read from the CDR3 is TGTGCCAGTAGCCAGGGTGCTGGAAACACC. Protein product: CASSQGAGNT. The whole CDR3 sequence is CASSQGAGNTIYF.

CDR3 bases read: TGTGCCAGCACCGACAGGGGTTATAATTCACCC. Translating gives CASTDRGYNSP. The whole CDR3 protein is CASTDRGYNSPLHF. The chain uses TRBV2 and TRBJ1-6; 8 nucleotides match TRBD1. The read falls 3 residues short of the CDR3 end, and the missing part is taken from the germline J gene. Germline V lookup: CDR1 SNHLY, CDR2 FYNNEI. This CDR3 has 14 residues. The V segment lost 7 bases and the J segment 4 bases; nucleotides outside the gene matches: 3.